There are a few counts of the clone carrying this T cell receptor (beta chain). Each donor supplied around 9.6 milliliters of peripheral blood. Each sample yielded at least 6 micrograms of PBMC total RNA. The sample is drawn from a study of blood T cells in healthy people across ages. A second roughly 6 to 12 cycle PCR used barcoded and J-beta primers. Tags on each cDNA molecule came from a template-switch adaptor with 12 random nucleotides. No fewer than 2.5 million CDR3-containing paired-end reads came from each sample. TCRdb recomputed calls from the 5' RACE reads with MiXCR, one row per CDR3 protein. Among around 1,900,000 distinct CDR3 sequences listed, approximately 40% were seen once. The sequence was obtained from a human donor in good health. Sequenced input: blood.

The DNA of the CDR3 is TGTGCCAGCAGTAGGGTGGGGCAGCCCCAGCATTTT. Translated: CASSRVGQPQHF. The chain employs TRBV12-3 or TRBV12-4 and TRBJ1-5; D is uncertain. The CDR3 length is 12 residues. Trimming pared 5 bases from V and 7 bases from J, leaving 9 bases between.